A selection of T cell receptor beta chains follows, all from one sample in a study of cytomegalovirus exposure and HLA in healthy donors. Produced via immunoSEQ multiplex PCR; TCRdb's table is partial and in-frame only. The sample carries some 170,000 clones, about 65% recorded once. The sequencing input was PBMCs. These receptors came from a woman aged 30 to 39 in good health and CMV-seronegative. CDR3s include the opening cysteine and the closing phenylalanine or tryptophan. D genes are given only for firm matches. Part of the rows lack a size; the others show once, few, many or a class for expanded clones.

v_gene	j_gene	d_gene	abundance	CDR3aa	CDR3nt
TRBV19	TRBJ2-5	TRBD2	once	CASSIRSGRPETQYF	TGTGCCAGTAGTATACGGAGCGGGAGGCCCGAGACCCAGTACTTC
TRBV7-9	TRBJ1-1	.	.	CASSLAEVGTEAFF	TGTGCCAGCAGCTTAGCGGAGGTAGGGACTGAAGCTTTCTTT
TRBV18	TRBJ2-3	.	.	CASSPPGSGGSTDTQYF	TGTGCCAGCTCACCGCCAGGTAGTGGCGGGAGCACAGATACGCAGTATTTT
TRBV10-3	TRBJ1-2	.	.	CAISEEGRDGYTF	TGTGCCATCAGTGAGGAGGGAAGAGATGGCTACACCTTC
TRBV14	TRBJ2-5	.	.	CASSQLRVETQYF	TGTGCCAGCAGCCAGTTGAGGGTAGAGACCCAGTACTTC
TRBV6-6	TRBJ2-6	.	.	CASSYDTAGANVLTF	TGTGCCAGCAGTTATGATACAGCTGGGGCCAACGTCCTGACTTTC
TRBV9	TRBJ2-7	TRBD2	.	CASSPEGTSTLEQYF	TGTGCCAGCAGCCCCGAGGGGACTAGCACCCTCGAGCAGTACTTC
TRBV30	TRBJ1-1	.	.	CAWMLGRLNTEAFF	TGTGCCTGGATGTTGGGCAGGCTAAACACTGAAGCTTTCTTT
TRBV10-2	TRBJ1-1	.	.	CASSSAGTEAFF	TGCGCCAGCAGCAGCGCGGGGACTGAAGCTTTCTTT
TRBV6-5	TRBJ1-6	.	.	CASSYSTGGDSPLHF	TGTGCCAGCAGTTACTCGACGGGGGGAGATTCACCCCTCCACTTT
TRBV4-1	TRBJ1-2	TRBD1	few	CASSQPTGRAYGYTF	TGCGCCAGCAGCCAACCGACAGGGCGGGCCTATGGCTACACCTTC
TRBV18	TRBJ1-3	.	.	CASSPRHVSGNTIYF	TGTGCCAGCTCACCTAGACACGTCTCTGGAAACACCATATATTTT
TRBV5-4	TRBJ2-2	.	.	CASSPQGFTRNTGELFF	TGTGCCAGCAGCCCGCAGGGGTTTACGAGAAACACCGGGGAGCTGTTTTTT
TRBV27	TRBJ1-5	TRBD1	.	CASSPGTGGSNQPQHF	TGTGCCAGCAGTCCGGGGACAGGGGGAAGCAATCAGCCCCAGCATTTT
TRBV19	TRBJ1-5	.	.	CASSYGLGGRGQPQHF	TGTGCCAGTAGTTACGGTCTCGGGGGTCGGGGTCAGCCCCAGCATTTT
TRBV19	TRBJ1-2	.	.	CASRGREDYGYTF	TGTGCCAGTAGGGGCAGGGAAGACTATGGCTACACCTTC
TRBV4-3	TRBJ1-2	.	.	CASSLTDLSDYGYTF	TGCGCCAGCAGCTTAACCGACCTCAGCGACTATGGCTACACCTTC
TRBV15	TRBJ1-1	.	.	CATSRDRAEAFF	TGTGCCACCAGCAGAGATCGTGCTGAAGCTTTCTTT
TRBV6-4	TRBJ2-3	.	.	CASSDGRGTSSDTQYF	TGTGCCAGCAGTGACGGGCGAGGGACTTCGTCGGATACGCAGTATTTT
TRBV7-2	TRBJ2-2	.	.	CASSLGPHPSTGELFF	TGTGCCAGCAGCTTGGGGCCACACCCGAGCACCGGGGAGCTGTTTTTT
TRBV6-6	TRBJ1-1	.	few	CASSWDTREAFF	TGTGCCAGCAGCTGGGACACCCGGGAAGCTTTCTTT
TRBV7-3	TRBJ2-1	TRBD2	.	CASSLLAGAPREQFF	TGTGCCAGCAGCTTACTAGCGGGAGCACCTAGGGAGCAGTTCTTC
TRBV7-2	TRBJ2-7	.	.	CASSRDKPYEQYF	TGTGCCAGCAGTCGGGACAAGCCCTACGAGCAGTACTTC
TRBV25-1	TRBJ1-6	.	few	CASQRLGGDSPLHF	TGTGCCAGCCAACGGTTGGGGGGGGATTCACCCCTCCACTTT
TRBV7-2	TRBJ1-2	.	few	CASSRSGVDGYTF	TGTGCCAGCAGCCGCTCAGGGGTGGATGGCTACACCTTC
TRBV7-8	TRBJ1-2	.	.	CASSLVGTRNGYTF	TGTGCCAGCAGCTTAGTTGGGACTCGGAATGGCTACACCTTC
TRBV6-6	TRBJ1-4	TRBD1	few	CASSGTVSANEKLFF	TGTGCCAGCAGTGGGACAGTTAGTGCTAATGAAAAACTGTTTTTT
TRBV4-2	TRBJ2-7	TRBD1	.	CASSQDLRGPAEQYF	TGTGCCAGCAGCCAAGATCTAAGGGGGCCGGCGGAGCAGTACTTC
TRBV6-6	TRBJ2-4	.	few	CASSPAKNIQYF	TGTGCCAGCAGTCCTGCCAAAAACATTCAGTACTTC
TRBV7-2	TRBJ1-2	.	.	CATQKNYGYTF	TGTGCCACCCAGAAAAACTATGGCTACACCTTC
TRBV5-1	TRBJ2-7	.	once	CASSFTQGSYYEQYF	TGCGCCAGCAGCTTCACCCAGGGTTCTTACTACGAGCAGTACTTC
TRBV11-3	TRBJ2-3	TRBD2	few	CASSRGGPTDTQYF	TGTGCAAGTTCCCGGGGGGGCCCCACAGATACGCAGTATTTT
TRBV15	TRBJ2-5	.	once	CATSPRQGGQETQYF	TGTGCCACCAGCCCCCGTCAGGGTGGCCAAGAGACCCAGTACTTC